This T cell receptor beta chain appears in the sequencing data of a study of shared clonotypes between healthy human individuals. Sequencing used immunoSEQ multiplex PCR; TCRdb keeps in-frame clones, though not all of them. The sample carries about 2.5 million clones, around 92% recorded once. The germline gives CDR1 KGHSH, CDR2 LQKENI. This CDR3 spans 16 amino acids. V trimming: 3 bases; J trimming: 2 bases; junction bases outside the gene matches: 7. The rearrangement links TRBV18 to TRBJ1-5; 7 nucleotides line up with TRBD1. This TCR was recovered from a man younger than 35 in good health. Some clones in this sample may be carry-over from other donors' samples. The sequenced sample consisted of naive CD4+ T cells from PBMCs. Documented subset: CD45RA+ positively selected. CDR3 loop: CASSPAEGARNQPQHF. For the CDR3, the DNA is TGTGCCAGCTCACCTGCCGAGGGGGCTCGCAATCAGCCCCAGCATTTT.